This entry features one TCR beta chain sequence. The antigen is not known. TCRdb used MiXCR to reprocess the reads, holding one entry per CDR3 protein. This table has about 830,000 distinct CDR3 sequences, over 25% appearing once. The CDR3 runs 21 residues. V lost 0 bases to trimming and J lost 2 bases; unmatched junction nucleotides: 14. Germline V gene data show CDR1 as MNHEY and CDR2 as SVGAGI. The data belong to a study of T cell repertoires in cytomegalovirus infection. Study as a whole: HLA-B-restricted CMV epitopes that are well studied were used alongside recently identified HLA-C-restricted ones. Study observations and caveats: Carriage of CMV together with the relevant HLA was identifiable through cumulative public TCR beta family frequency. Ex vivo, HLA-C-restricted CMV-specific TCR beta clonotypes prevailed over the rest of the response.

The TCR was taken from a human donor in good health (CMV status not recorded). Some clones in this sample may be carry-over from other donors' samples. Sequenced here: cultured CD8+ T cells from PBMCs, sampled from culture after CMV antigen stimulation. The chain couples TRBV6-5 to TRBJ2-2; 11 bases align to TRBD2. The CDR3 sequence: CASSYSHPENSGGENTGELFF. CDR3 bases: TGTGCCAGCAGTTACTCTCACCCCGAGAATAGCGGGGGGGAAAACACCGGGGAGCTGTTTTTT.